One sample yielded the 2 T cell receptor beta chains listed below, sequenced in a study of persistence of HIV-infected CD4 T cells. The libraries were made with immunoSEQ version 4 in survey mode. The method was immunoSEQ multiplex PCR; TCRdb's version includes in-frame clones alone and lacks a portion of them. The sample includes tens of thousands of clones, less than 90% of them seen just once. The antigens of these receptors remain unknown. This nonspecific control used anti-CD3/anti-CD28 bead stimulation of CD4+ T cells. Responding CD4+ T cells were sorted by upregulation of both CD40 ligand and CD69. The sample was CD4+ T cells sorted from PBMCs after 18-hour stimulation, taken from a patient who received antiretroviral therapy. These TCRs come from an adult woman with HIV who was CMV-seropositive.

The genes are TRBV6-5 and TRBJ1-2, with TRBD1 matching over 9 bases. Germline-derived CDR1 and CDR2 are MNHEY and SVGAGI. J lost 4 bases, V lost 5 bases, and 2 bases had no gene match. The CDR3 has 13 residues. The CDR3 loop is CASSRTGAYGYTF. Here the CDR3 DNA reads TGTGCCAGCAGTAGGACAGGGGCCTATGGCTACACCTTC.

J is TRBJ1-2 and V is TRBV13; 9 bases map to TRBD1. The V and J ends lost 5 bases and 4 bases, in that order; junction bases with no gene match: 5. Germline V gene sequence: CDR1 PRHDT, CDR2 FYEKMQ (reference sequence). The CDR3 length is 14 residues. The CDR3 loop reads CASSATGGGYGYTF. DNA for the CDR3: TGTGCCAGCAGCGCGACAGGGGGTGGCTATGGCTACACCTTC.